The clone carrying this T cell receptor beta chain was found many times. Its specificity is not known. TCRdb used MiXCR to reprocess the reads, holding one entry per CDR3 protein. The sample lists about 260,000 distinct CDR3 sequences; about 13% were seen once. The data derive from a study of T cell repertoires in cytomegalovirus infection. Study summary: The public TCR beta signatures pointed to both CMV infection and matching HLA type. Study-wide findings and caveats: It was HLA-C-restricted CMV-specific TCR beta clonotypes that dominated the response ex vivo.

The receptor's source is a human donor in good health (CMV status not recorded). Some clones in this sample may be carry-over from other donors' samples. Input material: PBMCs.

CDR3 loop: CASSRRPQGFLQETQYF. The CDR3 DNA follows: TGTGCCAGCAGCCGTCGTCCTCAGGGGTTTTTGCAAGAGACCCAGTACTTC. The V and J genes are TRBV7-2 and TRBJ2-5, with D perhaps TRBD1 (6 bases). This CDR3 region has 17 residues. The V end was cut by 5 bases, the J end by 2 bases, with 21 bases between. CDR1 and CDR2 from the germline V gene are SGHTA and FQGNSA.